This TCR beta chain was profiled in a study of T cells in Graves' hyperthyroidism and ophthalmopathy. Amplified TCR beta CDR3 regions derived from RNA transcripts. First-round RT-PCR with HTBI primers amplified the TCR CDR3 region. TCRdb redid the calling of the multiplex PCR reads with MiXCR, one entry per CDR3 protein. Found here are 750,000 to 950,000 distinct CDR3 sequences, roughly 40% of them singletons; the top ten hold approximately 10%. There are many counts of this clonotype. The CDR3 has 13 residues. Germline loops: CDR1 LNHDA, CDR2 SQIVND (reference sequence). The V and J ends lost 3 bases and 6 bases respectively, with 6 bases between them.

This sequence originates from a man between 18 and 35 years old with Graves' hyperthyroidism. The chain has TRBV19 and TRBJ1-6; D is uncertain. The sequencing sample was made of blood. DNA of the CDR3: TGTGCCAGTAGTATGGAGAGTAATTCACCCCTCCACTTT. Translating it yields CASSMESNSPLHF.